A selection of T cell receptor beta chains follows, all from one sample in a study of blood T cells in healthy people across ages. TCRdb fed the 5' RACE reads into MiXCR, producing one record per CDR3 protein. Seen here are some 1,800,000 distinct CDR3 sequences, about 39% observed once, and the top ten hold 23%. The sample consisted of blood. These receptors originate from a human donor in good health. The CDR3 runs from the conserved cysteine through the conserved F or W. Each record gives: CDR3 protein, CDR3 DNA, clone size, J gene, D gene, V gene. The D gene is left open where the match is weak. Rows give clone size only sometimes, using once, few, many, or a class for an expanded clone.

cdr3_aa: CASSHIGDRRSYNEQFF; cdr3_nt: TGTGCCAGCAGCCACATCGGGGACAGAAGGTCCTACAATGAGCAGTTCTTC; clone_size: .; j_call: TRBJ2-1; d_call: TRBD1; v_call: TRBV13
cdr3_aa: CASSQEAVTANYGYTF; cdr3_nt: TGTGCCAGCAGCCAAGAAGCCGTGACAGCTAACTATGGCTACACCTTC; clone_size: few; j_call: TRBJ1-2; d_call: .; v_call: TRBV4-2
cdr3_aa: CAISESAGSYEQYF; cdr3_nt: TGTGCCATCAGTGAGTCGGCAGGGTCCTACGAGCAGTACTTC; clone_size: .; j_call: TRBJ2-7; d_call: .; v_call: TRBV10-3
cdr3_aa: CSAEQSVILIYEQYF; cdr3_nt: TGCAGCGCGGAACAGAGTGTCATTTTGATATACGAGCAGTACTTC; clone_size: few; j_call: TRBJ2-7; d_call: .; v_call: TRBV29-1
cdr3_aa: CASSYSSEYSNQPQHF; cdr3_nt: TGTGCCAGCAGTTACTCTTCCGAGTATAGCAATCAGCCCCAGCATTTT; clone_size: .; j_call: TRBJ1-5; d_call: .; v_call: TRBV6-2/TRBV6-3
cdr3_aa: CASSPTRDNSGANVLTF; cdr3_nt: TGTGCCAGCAGCCCCACTAGAGACAACTCTGGGGCCAACGTCCTGACTTTC; clone_size: few; j_call: TRBJ2-6; d_call: .; v_call: TRBV5-5
cdr3_aa: CASSPPNGSVYEQYF; cdr3_nt: TGTGCCAGCAGCCCCCCCAATGGGTCCGTCTACGAGCAGTACTTC; clone_size: .; j_call: TRBJ2-7; d_call: .; v_call: TRBV7-9
cdr3_aa: CASSLIGGGFGNEQFF; cdr3_nt: TGTGCCAGCAGCTTAATCGGAGGAGGGTTTGGCAATGAGCAGTTCTTC; clone_size: .; j_call: TRBJ2-1; d_call: .; v_call: TRBV7-3
cdr3_aa: CVSSRSTNQGETQYF; cdr3_nt: TGTGTCAGCAGCAGATCGACTAACCAGGGGGAGACCCAGTACTTC; clone_size: .; j_call: TRBJ2-5; d_call: .; v_call: TRBV6-2/TRBV6-3
cdr3_aa: CASSSGARLYEQYF; cdr3_nt: TGTGCCAGCAGTTCGGGGGCCAGACTCTACGAGCAGTACTTC; clone_size: few; j_call: TRBJ2-7; d_call: .; v_call: TRBV27
cdr3_aa: CASSFGRDGTEAFF; cdr3_nt: TGTGCCAGCAGCTTTGGAAGGGACGGGACTGAAGCTTTCTTT; clone_size: .; j_call: TRBJ1-1; d_call: .; v_call: TRBV7-3
cdr3_aa: CASSYGRDTQYF; cdr3_nt: TGTGCCAGCAGTTACGGAAGAGATACGCAGTATTTT; clone_size: many; j_call: TRBJ2-3; d_call: .; v_call: TRBV12-3/TRBV12-4
cdr3_aa: CASSTPGTGVYNEQYF; cdr3_nt: TGTGCCAGCAGCACACCGGGGACAGGGGTATACAATGAGCAGTACTTC; clone_size: .; j_call: TRBJ2-4; d_call: TRBD1; v_call: TRBV3-1
cdr3_aa: CSALGLAGVYLAKNIQYF; cdr3_nt: TGCAGTGCTCTCGGACTAGCGGGGGTTTATCTAGCCAAAAACATTCAGTACTTC; clone_size: .; j_call: TRBJ2-4; d_call: TRBD2; v_call: TRBV20-1
cdr3_aa: CASSLFVGQQFF; cdr3_nt: TGTGCCAGCAGTTTATTCGTGGGGCAGCAGTTCTTC; clone_size: few; j_call: TRBJ2-1; d_call: .; v_call: TRBV12-3/TRBV12-4
cdr3_aa: CASSLLGSRRDTQYF; cdr3_nt: TGCGCCAGCAGCTTGCTGGGCAGTAGACGTGATACGCAGTATTTT; clone_size: .; j_call: TRBJ2-3; d_call: .; v_call: TRBV5-1
cdr3_aa: CASSLLPGVYNEQFF; cdr3_nt: TGTGCCAGCAGCTTACTTCCAGGGGTATACAATGAGCAGTTCTTC; clone_size: many; j_call: TRBJ2-1; d_call: .; v_call: TRBV7-7
cdr3_aa: CASRGGLGFYEQYF; cdr3_nt: TGTGCCAGCAGGGGGGGACTAGGGTTTTACGAGCAGTACTTC; clone_size: .; j_call: TRBJ2-7; d_call: TRBD2; v_call: TRBV27
cdr3_aa: CASSLIYNTYTF; cdr3_nt: TGTGCCAGCAGCTTGATCTACAACACCTACACCTTC; clone_size: .; j_call: TRBJ1-2; d_call: .; v_call: TRBV7-2
cdr3_aa: CASSQDPPDWSSYNEQFF; cdr3_nt: TGCGCCAGCAGCCAAGATCCCCCCGACTGGTCCTCCTACAATGAGCAGTTCTTC; clone_size: many; j_call: TRBJ2-1; d_call: .; v_call: TRBV4-3
cdr3_aa: CAISELVDIPGDGYTF; cdr3_nt: TGTGCCATCAGTGAGTTAGTAGACATTCCGGGCGATGGCTACACCTTC; clone_size: .; j_call: TRBJ1-2; d_call: .; v_call: TRBV10-3
cdr3_aa: CASSLLGLPEETQYF; cdr3_nt: TGTGCCAGCAGCCTACTGGGGCTCCCTGAGGAGACCCAGTACTTC; clone_size: few; j_call: TRBJ2-5; d_call: .; v_call: TRBV7-3
cdr3_aa: CASSLSGGASLNEQFF; cdr3_nt: TGTGCCAGCAGCTTAAGCGGGGGGGCCTCATTGAATGAGCAGTTCTTC; clone_size: .; j_call: TRBJ2-1; d_call: TRBD2; v_call: TRBV7-3
cdr3_aa: CASSFSRGLSEQYF; cdr3_nt: TGTGCCAGCAGTTTTTCGCGGGGCCTCTCCGAGCAGTACTTC; clone_size: few; j_call: TRBJ2-7; d_call: .; v_call: TRBV12-3/TRBV12-4
cdr3_aa: CAIRSTGLGEQYF; cdr3_nt: TGTGCCATCAGGTCGACAGGACTGGGTGAGCAGTACTTC; clone_size: .; j_call: TRBJ2-5; d_call: .; v_call: TRBV10-3
cdr3_aa: CASSSEDAGANVLTF; cdr3_nt: TGTGCCAGCAGTTCTGAGGATGCTGGGGCCAACGTCCTGACTTTC; clone_size: few; j_call: TRBJ2-6; d_call: .; v_call: TRBV27
cdr3_aa: CASSVETAFYGYTF; cdr3_nt: TGTGCCAGCAGTGTAGAGACAGCCTTCTATGGCTACACCTTC; clone_size: .; j_call: TRBJ1-2; d_call: .; v_call: TRBV12-3/TRBV12-4
cdr3_aa: CSASLFGSPLHF; cdr3_nt: TGCAGTGCTAGCCTATTTGGCTCACCCCTCCACTTT; clone_size: .; j_call: TRBJ1-6; d_call: .; v_call: TRBV20-1
cdr3_aa: CASSSFSMEGGDETQYF; cdr3_nt: TGTGCCAGCAGTTCCTTTAGCATGGAGGGGGGCGATGAGACCCAGTACTTC; clone_size: .; j_call: TRBJ2-5; d_call: .; v_call: TRBV6-5
cdr3_aa: CASSLEQKVYEQYF; cdr3_nt: TGTGCCAGCAGCTTAGAACAGAAAGTATACGAGCAGTACTTC; clone_size: few; j_call: TRBJ2-7; d_call: .; v_call: TRBV7-2
cdr3_aa: CTSSRRDRGLSDTQYF; cdr3_nt: TGTACCAGCAGCCGTCGGGACAGGGGGCTATCAGATACGCAGTATTTT; clone_size: .; j_call: TRBJ2-3; d_call: TRBD1; v_call: TRBV5-6